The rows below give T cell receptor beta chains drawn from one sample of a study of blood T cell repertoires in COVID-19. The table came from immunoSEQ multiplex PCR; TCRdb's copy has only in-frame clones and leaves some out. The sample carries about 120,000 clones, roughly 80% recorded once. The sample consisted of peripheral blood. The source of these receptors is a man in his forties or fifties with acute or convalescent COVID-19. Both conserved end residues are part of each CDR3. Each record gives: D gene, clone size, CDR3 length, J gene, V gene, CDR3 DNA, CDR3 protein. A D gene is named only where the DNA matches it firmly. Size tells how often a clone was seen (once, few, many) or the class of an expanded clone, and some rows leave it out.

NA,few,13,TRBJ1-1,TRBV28,TGTGCCAGCAGTTCACTACTCGGGACTGAAGCTTTCTTT,CASSSLLGTEAFF
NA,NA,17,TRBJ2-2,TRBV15,TGTGCCACCAGCAGAGATATCAGCGGCGCGAACACCGGGGAGCTGTTTTTT,CATSRDISGANTGELFF
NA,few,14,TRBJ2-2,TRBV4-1,TGCGCCAGCAGCCAAGGGTCAGGGTCCGGGGAGCTGTTTTTT,CASSQGSGSGELFF
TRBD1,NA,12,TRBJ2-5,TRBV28,TGTGCCAGCAGTACAGGGGGGGAGACCCAGTACTTC,CASSTGGETQYF
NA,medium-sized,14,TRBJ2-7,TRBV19,TGTGCCAGTAGTATTGCGGCCAGCTCCTACGAGCAGTACTTC,CASSIAASSYEQYF
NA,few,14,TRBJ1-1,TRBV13,TGTGCCAGCAGCACGAAATACATGAACACTGAAGCTTTCTTT,CASSTKYMNTEAFF
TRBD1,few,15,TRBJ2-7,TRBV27,TGTGCCAGCGTTAGAGCCGGGACAGGGTTCTCCGAGCAGTACTTC,CASVRAGTGFSEQYF
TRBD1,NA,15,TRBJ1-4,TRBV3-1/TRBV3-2,TGTGCCAGCCGGACAGGGATTGAAGGGAATGAAAAACTGTTTTTT,CASRTGIEGNEKLFF
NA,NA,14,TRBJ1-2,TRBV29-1,TGCAGCGTTCTGGACGGACTACACCTTTATGGCTACACCTTC,CSVLDGLHLYGYTF
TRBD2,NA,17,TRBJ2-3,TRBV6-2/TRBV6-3,TGTGCCAGCAGTCCACGAGGGGCGGGGGACCTCACAGATACGCAGTATTTT,CASSPRGAGDLTDTQYF
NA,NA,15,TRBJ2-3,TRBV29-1,TGCAGCGTTGAATTGGGGGCCAATGCTGGAGATACGCAGTATTTT,CSVELGANAGDTQYF
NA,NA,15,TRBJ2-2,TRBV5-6,TGTGCCAGCAGCTTACGTTGGCAGAACACCGGGGAGCTGTTTTTT,CASSLRWQNTGELFF
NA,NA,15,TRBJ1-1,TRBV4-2,TGTGCCAGCAGCCAAGATGTAACAGGGAAGCCGGAAGCTTTCTTT,CASSQDVTGKPEAFF
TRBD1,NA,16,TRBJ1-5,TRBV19,TGTGCCAGTAGTACCAACGACAGGGGGCTTAATCAGCCCCAGCATTTT,CASSTNDRGLNQPQHF
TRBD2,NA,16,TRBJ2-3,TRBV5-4,TGTGCCAGCAGCTTCAAGGCTAGCGGAAGCACAGATACGCAGTATTTT,CASSFKASGSTDTQYF
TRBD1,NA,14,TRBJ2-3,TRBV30,TGTGCCTGGGACAACAGGGGATTCACAGATACGCAGTATTTT,CAWDNRGFTDTQYF
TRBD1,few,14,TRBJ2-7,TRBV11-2,TGTGCCAGCAGCTTAGCGGGACAGGTCTACGAGCAGTACTTC,CASSLAGQVYEQYF
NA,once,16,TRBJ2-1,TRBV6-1,TGTGCCAGCAGTGAAGTGGGCAGGCCAACATACAATGAGCAGTTCTTC,CASSEVGRPTYNEQFF
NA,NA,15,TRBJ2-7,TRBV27,TGTGCCAGCAGCCCGACCGGAGGTGGTGCCTACGAGCAGTACTTC,CASSPTGGGAYEQYF
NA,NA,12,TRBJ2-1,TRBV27,TGTGCCAGCAGCCCTAGAGGGTCTGAGCAGTTCTTC,CASSPRGSEQFF
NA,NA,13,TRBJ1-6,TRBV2,TGTGCCAGCAGGCCAGGGTCGGGTTCACCCCTCCACTTT,CASRPGSGSPLHF
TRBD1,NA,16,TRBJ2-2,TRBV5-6,TGTGCCAGCAGCTTGGGGGACAGGGGAGCCACCGGGGAGCTGTTTTTT,CASSLGDRGATGELFF
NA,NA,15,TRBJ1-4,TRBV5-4,TGTGCCAGCAGCTTCCAGTTGCGGGGGGATGAAAAACTGTTTTTT,CASSFQLRGDEKLFF
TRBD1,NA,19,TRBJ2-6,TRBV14,TGTGCCAGCAGCCAAGTTAGACAGGGCGGGCGCTCTGGGGCCAACGTCCTGACTTTC,CASSQVRQGGRSGANVLTF
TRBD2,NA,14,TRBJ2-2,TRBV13,TGTGCCAGCAGCTTCTGGAGCGGGGGCGGGGAGCTGTTTTTT,CASSFWSGGGELFF
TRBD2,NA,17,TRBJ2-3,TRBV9,TGTGCCAGCAGCGCAGGCCCCACTAGCGGGGGGGCAGATACGCAGTATTTT,CASSAGPTSGGADTQYF
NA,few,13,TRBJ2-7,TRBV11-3,TGTGCCAGCAGCTTCAGTCGGGGTTACGAGCAGTACTTC,CASSFSRGYEQYF
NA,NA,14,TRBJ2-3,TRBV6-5,TGTGCCAGCAGCACGGGGGACTCCACAGATACGCAGTATTTT,CASSTGDSTDTQYF
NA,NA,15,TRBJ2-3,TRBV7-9,TGTGCCAGCAGCTTACTGGCAGGGTCCCTGGATACGCAGTATTTT,CASSLLAGSLDTQYF
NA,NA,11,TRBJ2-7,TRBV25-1,TGTGCCAGCAGTGAATATCTCAGGCAGTACTTC,CASSEYLRQYF
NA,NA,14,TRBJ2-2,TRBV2,TGTGCCAGCAGTGAGCAGGGGAGCACCGGGGAGCTGTTTTTT,CASSEQGSTGELFF
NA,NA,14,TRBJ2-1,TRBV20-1,TGCAGTGCTAGTGAGAGGGTCTCCTACAATGAGCAGTTCTTC,CSASERVSYNEQFF
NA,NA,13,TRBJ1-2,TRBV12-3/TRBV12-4,TGTGCCAGCAGTTTGTTGGACACCTATGACTACACCTTC,CASSLLDTYDYTF
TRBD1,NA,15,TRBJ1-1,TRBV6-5,TGTGCCAGCAGTCGCGGACAGGGTATGAACACTGAAGCTTTCTTT,CASSRGQGMNTEAFF
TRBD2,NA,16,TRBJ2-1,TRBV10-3,TGTGCCATCAGTGATCCCGGACTAGCGGGCGGCAATGAGCAGTTCTTC,CAISDPGLAGGNEQFF
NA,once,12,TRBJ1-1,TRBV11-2,TGTGCCAGCAGCCCCATGAACACTGAAGCTTTCTTT,CASSPMNTEAFF
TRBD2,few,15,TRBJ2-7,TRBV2,TGTGCCAGCAGCCTTACTAGCGGGGGGGAATACGAGCAGTACTTC,CASSLTSGGEYEQYF
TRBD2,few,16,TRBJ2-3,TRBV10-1,TGCGCCAGCAGGGATGGAGCGGGAGGAGGGACAGATACGCAGTATTTT,CASRDGAGGGTDTQYF
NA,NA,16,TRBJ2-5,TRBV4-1,TGCGCCAGCAGCCAAGACAGGACAGCAGACCAAGAGACCCAGTACTTC,CASSQDRTADQETQYF
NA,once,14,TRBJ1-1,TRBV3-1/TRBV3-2,TGTGCCAGCAGCCAAGGGGGACACGCATCCGAAGCTTTCTTT,CASSQGGHASEAFF
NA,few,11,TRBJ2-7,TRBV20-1,TGCAGTGCTAGAGATTCCTACCGACAGTACTTC,CSARDSYRQYF
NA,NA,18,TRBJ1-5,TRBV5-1,TGCGCCAGCAGCTTGGAGCCCAGGGAAGGTAAGGGCAATCAGCCCCAGCATTTT,CASSLEPREGKGNQPQHF
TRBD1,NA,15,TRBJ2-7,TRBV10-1,TGCGCCAGCAGTGACCCCGGGACAGGGCCAGCCGAGCAGTACTTC,CASSDPGTGPAEQYF
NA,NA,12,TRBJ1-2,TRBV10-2,TGCGCCAGTGGGGCATCTAACTATGGCTACACCTTC,CASGASNYGYTF
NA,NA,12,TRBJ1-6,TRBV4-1,TGCGCCAGCAGCCAACTCGGTTCACCCCTCCACTTT,CASSQLGSPLHF
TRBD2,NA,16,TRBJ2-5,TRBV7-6,TGTGCCAGCAGCTTAGTTCTAGCGGGAGCAACGGAGACCCAGTACTTC,CASSLVLAGATETQYF
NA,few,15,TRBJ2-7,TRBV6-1,TGTGCCAGCAGTGAAGCTGAGACAGGCCCGGTTGAGCAGTACTTC,CASSEAETGPVEQYF
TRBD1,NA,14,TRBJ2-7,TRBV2,TGTGCCAGCAGTCAAGGGACAGGGATTTACGAGCAGTACTTC,CASSQGTGIYEQYF
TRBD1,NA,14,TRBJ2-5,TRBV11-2,TGTGCCAGCAGCGTAACAGGGGGCGCAGAGACCCAGTACTTC,CASSVTGGAETQYF
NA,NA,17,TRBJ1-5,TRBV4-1,TGCGCCAGCAGCCAAGAAGATGCAGGGGCTACCGCCGGGCCCCAGCATTTT,CASSQEDAGATAGPQHF